This TCR beta chain was found in a study of blood T cell repertoires in COVID-19. Method: immunoSEQ multiplex PCR; TCRdb's copy keeps in-frame clones and lacks some. The table shows under 500,000 clones, with approximately 90% occurring only once. Cohort 3 recovery required two negative PCRs, clearance, or symptom resolution. Sequencing used PBMCs or T cells enriched from blood (not recorded which). The receptor's source is a man aged 25-40 years who had recovered from COVID-19.

The CDR3 spells CAWSTDSATNEKLFF. CDR3 DNA sequence: TGTGCCTGGAGTACTGACAGTGCAACTAATGAAAAACTGTTTTTT. This rearrangement joins TRBV30 to TRBJ1-4; weak D call: TRBD1 (5 bases). Germline CDR1 is GTSNPN and CDR2 is SVGIG (reference sequence). This CDR3 comprises 15 residues. Trimming took 2 bases from V and 0 from J, leaving 10 bases between them.